The T cell receptor beta chain described here comes from a study of shared clonotypes between healthy human individuals. The study's findings and limits: Sampling covered nothing but blood. Tissue TCR repertoires likely differ from those found in blood.

Turning to this clone: Its antigen is not identified.

V lost 7 bases to trimming and J lost 1 base, with 16 bases between them. The CDR3 totals 15 residues. Germline CDR1 LNHNV, CDR2 YYDKDF (reference sequence). Using immunoSEQ multiplex PCR, the repertoire was profiled, and TCRdb retains in-frame clones only, with some absent. The table lists approximately 1,500,000 clones, more than 95% of them singletons. The TCR was taken from a man younger than 40 in good health. J is TRBJ2-5 and V is TRBV15, with a possible D match to TRBD1 (5 bases). Source material: naive CD4+ T cells sorted from blood. Subset: CD45RA+ positively selected. CDR3 in amino acids: CATTSQGSSQETQYF. CDR3 DNA: TGTGCCACCACCTCTCAGGGATCTTCCCAAGAGACCCAGTACTTC.